This TCR beta chain was recovered during a study of T-cell memory formation after mild COVID-19. V was cut by 0 bases and J by 10 bases, with 13 bases left in between. The CDR3 has 13 residues. The germline V gene has CDR1 SGHKS and CDR2 YYEKEE (reference sequence). Findings of the study overall: There was no confirmation that second-wave clones peaking on day 37 were SARS-CoV-2 specific.

Comment on this clonotype: Antigen unknown.

A single record per CDR3 protein comes from TCRdb applying MiXCR to the 5' RACE reads. The repertoire holds about 400,000 distinct CDR3 sequences, about 20% seen once, with around a fifth in the top ten. The sample consisted of PBMCs or a T cell subset sorted from them (not recorded which). The source is a young man who had mild COVID-19 (a few samples of this study predate the infection). Cell type and time point are not known. The V and J genes are TRBV5-5 and TRBJ2-5; D may match TRBD1 or TRBD2 (5 bases each). This chain's CDR3 is CASSLDVGRNQYF. The CDR3 DNA reads as TGTGCCAGCAGCTTGGATGTGGGACGTAACCAGTACTTC.